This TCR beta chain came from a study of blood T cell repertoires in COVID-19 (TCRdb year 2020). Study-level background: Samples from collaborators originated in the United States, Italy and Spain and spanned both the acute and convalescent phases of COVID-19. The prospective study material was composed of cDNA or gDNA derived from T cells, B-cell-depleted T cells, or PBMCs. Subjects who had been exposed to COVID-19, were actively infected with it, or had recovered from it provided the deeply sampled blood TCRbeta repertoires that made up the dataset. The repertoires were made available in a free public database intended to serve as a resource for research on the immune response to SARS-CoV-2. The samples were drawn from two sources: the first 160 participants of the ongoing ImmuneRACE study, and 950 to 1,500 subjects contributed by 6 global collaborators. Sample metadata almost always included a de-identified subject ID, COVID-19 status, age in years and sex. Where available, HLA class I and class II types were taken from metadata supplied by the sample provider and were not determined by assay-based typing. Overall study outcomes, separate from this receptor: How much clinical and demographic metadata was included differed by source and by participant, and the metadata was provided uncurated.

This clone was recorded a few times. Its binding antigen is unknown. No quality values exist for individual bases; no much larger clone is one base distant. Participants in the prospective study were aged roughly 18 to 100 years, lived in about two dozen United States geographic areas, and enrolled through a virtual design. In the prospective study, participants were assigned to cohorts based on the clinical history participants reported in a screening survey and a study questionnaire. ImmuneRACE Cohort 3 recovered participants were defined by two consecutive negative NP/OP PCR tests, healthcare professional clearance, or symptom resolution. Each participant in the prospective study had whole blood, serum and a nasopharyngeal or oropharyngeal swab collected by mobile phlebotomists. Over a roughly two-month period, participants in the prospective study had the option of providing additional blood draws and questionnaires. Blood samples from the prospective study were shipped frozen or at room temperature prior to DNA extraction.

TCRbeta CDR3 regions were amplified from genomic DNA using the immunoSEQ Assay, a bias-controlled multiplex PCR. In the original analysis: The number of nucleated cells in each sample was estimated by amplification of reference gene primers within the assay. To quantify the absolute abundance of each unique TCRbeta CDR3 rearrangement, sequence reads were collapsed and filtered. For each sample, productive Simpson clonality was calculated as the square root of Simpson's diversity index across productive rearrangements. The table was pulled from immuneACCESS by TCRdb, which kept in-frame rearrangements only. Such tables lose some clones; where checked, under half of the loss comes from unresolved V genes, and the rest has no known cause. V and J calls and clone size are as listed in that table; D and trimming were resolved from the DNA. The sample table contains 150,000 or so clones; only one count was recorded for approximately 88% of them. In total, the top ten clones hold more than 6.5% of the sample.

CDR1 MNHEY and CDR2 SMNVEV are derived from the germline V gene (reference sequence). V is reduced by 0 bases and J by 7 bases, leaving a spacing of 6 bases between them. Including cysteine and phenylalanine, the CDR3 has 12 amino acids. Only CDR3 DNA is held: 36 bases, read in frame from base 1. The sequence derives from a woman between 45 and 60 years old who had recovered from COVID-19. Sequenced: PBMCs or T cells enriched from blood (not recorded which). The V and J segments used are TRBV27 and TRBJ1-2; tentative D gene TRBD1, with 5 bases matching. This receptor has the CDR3 CASSLSGVGYTF. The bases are TGTGCCAGCAGTTTATCAGGGGTTGGCTACACCTTC.